This passage covers 12 T cell receptor beta chains from one sample sequenced in a study of T cells in Graves' hyperthyroidism and ophthalmopathy. Amplified TCR beta CDR3 regions came from RNA transcripts. The HTBI primer set drove a first-round RT-PCR of the TCR CDR3. TCRdb re-analysed the multiplex PCR reads in MiXCR, keeping a single row per CDR3 protein. The data contain hundreds of thousands of distinct CDR3 sequences, 15% to 20% of them singletons. Material: blood. The origin of the receptors is a woman in her 30s with Graves' hyperthyroidism.

In this sample, this clonotype turned up many times. V usage is TRBV18 and J usage is TRBJ1-5, with unresolved D. The CDR3 extends over 13 amino acids. Trimming shortened V by 5 bases and J by 5 bases, and 10 bases separated the two germline ends. Germline V gene data show CDR1 as KGHSH and CDR2 as LQKENI. CDR3 nucleotides: TGTGCCAGCTCAGAGTCAGAGCATCAGCCCCAGCATTTT. Translated, it gives CASSESEHQPQHF.

This clonotype was seen many times. The chain links TRBV2 to TRBJ2-1, with 15 bases that match TRBD2. J gave up 2 bases and V 6 bases, and 8 bases lay outside the gene matches. This CDR3 region has 18 residues. Germline assignment: CDR1 SNHLY and CDR2 FYNNEI. The CDR3 loop is CASRAGTSGRSPYNEQFF. The DNA of the CDR3 is TGTGCCAGCAGAGCCGGGACTAGCGGGAGGTCCCCCTACAATGAGCAGTTCTTC.

J is TRBJ1-5 and V is TRBV5-6, with D unclear. The V and J ends lost 1 base and 5 bases respectively, with 13 bases between them. The CDR3 loop spans 15 amino acids. The germline gives CDR1 SGHDT, CDR2 YYEEEE. The CDR3 loop is CASSLMRLAHQPQHF. The CDR3 coding sequence is TGTGCCAGCAGCTTGATGAGGTTGGCGCATCAGCCCCAGCATTTT.

Comment on this clonotype: With a much larger clone just one base away, this may be a read error. This chain joins TRBV11-2 and TRBJ2-7; D is possibly TRBD1 or TRBD2 (5 bases each). Germline CDR1 is SGHAT and CDR2 is FQNNGV. The CDR3 contains 14 residues. The CDR3, as DNA: TGTGCCAGCAGCCCCGGGGCGGATCCCTACGAGCGGTACTTC. Protein sequence: CASSPGADPYERYF.

This clonotype was detected ten times or more. The V call is TRBV27, the J call TRBJ2-1; perhaps D is TRBD1 or TRBD2 (5 bases each). Germline lookup yields CDR1 MNHEY and CDR2 SMNVEV (reference sequence). There are 17 residues in the CDR3. Trimming removed 5 bases from V and 5 bases from J, with 22 bases in between. The CDR3 protein is CASSGTSWFPDHNEQFF. The DNA of the CDR3 is TGTGCCAGCAGTGGGACCAGTTGGTTTCCCGACCACAATGAGCAGTTCTTC.

The table lists this clonotype with a few counts. This chain connects TRBV7-2 to TRBJ1-5; D unclear. V was pared by 3 bases and J by 5 bases, with 8 bases between. The CDR3 extends over 13 amino acids. In germline, CDR1 is SGHTA, CDR2 FQGNSA. Written as DNA, the CDR3 is TGTGCCAGCAGCTTTTCACGTGATCAGCCCCAGCATTTT. Translation gives CASSFSRDQPQHF.

This clonotype was recorded many times. This chain links TRBV11-1 with TRBJ1-1; no clear D gene. The CDR3 totals 12 residues. The germline CDR1 and CDR2 sequences are SGHAT and FQDESV (reference sequence). Trimming took off 5 bases at V and 1 base at J, with 5 bases between the two ends. This chain's CDR3 is CASSDWNTEAFF. The CDR3 DNA reads TGTGCCAGCAGCGATTGGAACACTGAAGCTTTCTTT.

This clonotype was counted many times. The CDR3 protein is CASSPTTGGVGRNEKLFF. DNA for the CDR3: TGTGCCAGCAGCCCCACCACGGGGGGCGTTGGGCGTAATGAAAAACTGTTTTTT. V gene TRBV7-8 combines with J gene TRBJ1-4; TRBD1 might be the D (6 bases). From germline, CDR1 is SGHVS and CDR2 FQNEAQ. The CDR3 is 18 residues long. Trimming removed 5 bases at V and 4 bases at J, with 23 bases between.

V and J are TRBV6-1 and TRBJ1-1; tentative D call: TRBD1 (5 bases). Deletions cut 8 bases from V and 1 base from J, with 20 bases between. Germline loops: CDR1 MNHNS, CDR2 SASEGT. The CDR3 extends over 16 amino acids. In nucleotides, the CDR3 is TGTGCCAGCGGACCTGGTCGACAGCCATCGAACACTGAAGCTTTCTTT. It is translated as CASGPGRQPSNTEAFF.

The sample holds many counts of this clonotype. V and J are TRBV11-3 and TRBJ2-1, with a tentative D call TRBD2 (6 bases). Per the germline V gene, CDR1 is SGHNT and CDR2 is YENEEA. The CDR3 sequence is 17 residues long. V dropped 5 bases and J dropped 4 bases, with 21 bases sitting between them. Here the CDR3 DNA reads TGTGCCAGCAGCCCTTCCCGCGTTAGCGGAGATTACAATGAGCAGTTCTTC. Its translation: CASSPSRVSGDYNEQFF. Combining the CDR3 with reference TRBV11-3 and TRBJ2-1 gives the whole variable domain EAGVVQSPRYKIIEKKQPVAFWCNPISGHNTLYWYLQNLGQGPELLIRYENEEAVDDSQLPKDRFSAERLKGVDSTLKIQPAELGDSAVYLCASSPSRVSGDYNEQFFGPGTRLTVL.

This clonotype came up many times. The chain joins TRBV7-9 to TRBJ1-1; the match to TRBD1 covers 11 bases. This CDR3 is built from 17 residues. Germline V gene data show CDR1 as SEHNR and CDR2 as FQNEAQ (reference sequence). The ends lost 1 base at V and 3 bases at J; junction bases unmatched: 7. This CDR3 reads CASSLEGTGGVDTEAFF. The CDR3, as DNA: TGTGCCAGCAGCTTAGAGGGGACAGGGGGTGTAGACACTGAAGCTTTCTTT.

At least ten counts were recorded for this clonotype. V usage is TRBV7-8 and J usage is TRBJ2-1, with 11 nucleotides matching TRBD2. The CDR3 length is 17 residues. Germline-derived CDR1 and CDR2 are SGHVS and FQNEAQ. The J segment lost 3 bases and the V segment lost 3 bases, leaving 7 bases of the junction unmatched. CDR3 region: CASSLRTGTSGYNEQFF. CDR3 in DNA: TGTGCCAGCAGCTTGAGAACCGGGACTAGCGGCTACAATGAGCAGTTCTTC.